These T cell receptor beta chains were read from a single sample in a study of control samples from healthy donors and cancer patients. Data came from immunoSEQ multiplex PCR; TCRdb stores just in-frame clones and leaves some out. The sample comprises 90,000 to 150,000 clones, 88% of which are singletons, and roughly 3.4% rests with the top ten. Material: blood. The receptors originated from a man aged 40-49 years in good health. Each CDR3 is given with its conserved first and last residue. A D gene is named only where the DNA matches it firmly. Clone size appears in some rows only: once, few, many, or a class for an expanded clone.

V gene,D gene,clone size,J gene,CDR3 protein,CDR3 DNA
TRBV24-1,NA,NA,TRBJ1-5,CATSDSAFQPQHF,TGTGCCACCAGTGATTCAGCTTTTCAGCCCCAGCATTTT
TRBV30,TRBD1,NA,TRBJ1-6,CAWRGQGNSPLHF,TGTGCCTGGAGGGGACAGGGAAATTCACCCCTCCACTTT
TRBV7-2,TRBD1,NA,TRBJ1-4,CASSKDRGVGKLFF,TGTGCCAGCAGCAAGGACAGGGGGGTTGGAAAACTGTTTTTT
TRBV9,NA,once,TRBJ1-5,CASSVGDNQPQHF,TGTGCCAGCAGCGTAGGGGACAATCAGCCCCAGCATTTT
TRBV18,TRBD2,NA,TRBJ2-5,CASSPPGLAGEETQYF,TGTGCCAGCTCACCACCGGGACTAGCGGGGGAAGAGACCCAGTACTTC
TRBV9,TRBD1,NA,TRBJ2-7,CASSLTGDSSYEQYF,TGTGCCAGCAGTCTCACAGGGGATAGCTCCTACGAGCAGTACTTC
TRBV9,TRBD2,once,TRBJ2-3,CASSLSPTSGDRTDTQYF,TGTGCCAGCAGCCTGAGCCCTACTAGCGGGGACCGCACAGATACGCAGTATTTT
TRBV3-1/TRBV3-2,NA,NA,TRBJ1-2,CASSHLGDRYGYTF,TGTGCCAGCAGCCATTTAGGGGATAGGTATGGCTACACCTTC
TRBV7-6,NA,NA,TRBJ1-5,CASSLGSREGQPQHF,TGTGCCAGCAGCTTAGGCTCCCGGGAGGGTCAGCCCCAGCATTTT
TRBV9,TRBD1,NA,TRBJ2-5,CASSVAVGQGAQETQYF,TGTGCCAGCAGCGTAGCTGTCGGACAGGGTGCCCAAGAGACCCAGTACTTC
TRBV6-4,NA,NA,TRBJ1-1,CASSRQSGAAEAFF,TGTGCCAGCAGTCGACAGTCGGGGGCAGCTGAAGCTTTCTTT
TRBV12-3/TRBV12-4,NA,NA,TRBJ1-2,CASMRQFRDGYTF,TGTGCCAGCATGCGGCAGTTCCGGGATGGCTACACCTTC
TRBV10-2,TRBD1,NA,TRBJ1-5,CASSDSRQGNQPQHF,TGCGCCAGCAGTGATTCGAGACAGGGGAATCAGCCCCAGCATTTT
TRBV7-8,NA,NA,TRBJ2-7,CASSLTVYEQYF,TGTGCCAGCAGCCTGACAGTCTACGAGCAGTACTTC
TRBV10-3,TRBD1,NA,TRBJ2-3,CAISPGQGRTDTQYF,TGTGCCATCAGCCCGGGACAGGGGCGTACAGATACGCAGTATTTT
TRBV2,TRBD1,NA,TRBJ1-2,CASRKDRNYGYTF,TGTGCCAGCAGAAAGGACAGGAACTATGGCTACACCTTC
TRBV7-2,NA,NA,TRBJ2-7,CASSLYTEQYF,TGTGCCAGCAGCCTATATACCGAGCAGTACTTC
TRBV4-1,NA,NA,TRBJ1-1,CASSQESWTEAFF,TGCGCCAGCAGCCAAGAATCCTGGACTGAAGCTTTCTTT
TRBV9,TRBD2,NA,TRBJ2-1,CASSVVSGVKVF,TGTGCCAGCAGCGTAGTCAGCGGGGTAAAGGTCTTC
TRBV15,TRBD1,NA,TRBJ2-7,CATSREQGKYEQYF,TGTGCCACCAGCAGAGAACAGGGGAAATACGAGCAGTACTTC
TRBV30,NA,NA,TRBJ2-1,CAWRIGGAAYNEQFF,TGTGCCTGGAGAATAGGGGGGGCGGCCTACAATGAGCAGTTCTTC
TRBV27,NA,NA,TRBJ2-3,CASTDRTTGFRDTQYF,TGTGCCAGCACCGACCGAACAACAGGGTTTCGGGATACGCAGTATTTT
TRBV19,NA,NA,TRBJ1-6,CASSIPGALNSPLHF,TGTGCCAGTAGTATACCCGGGGCCTTAAATTCACCCCTCCACTTT
TRBV29-1,NA,once,TRBJ1-1,CSVAGTENTEAFF,TGCAGCGTTGCCGGGACGGAGAACACTGAAGCTTTCTTT
TRBV28,NA,NA,TRBJ2-1,CASSLRGYEQFF,TGTGCCAGCAGTTTGAGAGGCTATGAGCAGTTCTTC
TRBV3-1/TRBV3-2,NA,NA,TRBJ2-7,CASSYPSGEQYF,TGTGCCAGCAGCTACCCCAGCGGCGAGCAGTACTTC
TRBV30,NA,NA,TRBJ2-1,CAWIVGTSYNEQFF,TGTGCCTGGATAGTAGGAACCTCCTACAATGAGCAGTTCTTC
TRBV6-6,TRBD1,NA,TRBJ1-5,CASSPNRSGTVRGNQPQHF,TGTGCCAGCAGTCCAAACAGGTCCGGGACAGTGCGAGGCAATCAGCCCCAGCATTTT
TRBV2,TRBD1,NA,TRBJ1-4,CASRFGQGDNEKLFF,TGTGCCAGCAGGTTCGGACAGGGGGATAATGAAAAACTGTTTTTT
TRBV7-9,NA,NA,TRBJ2-7,CASSPIGDSYEQYF,TGTGCCAGCAGCCCGATAGGTGACTCCTACGAGCAGTACTTC
TRBV18,NA,NA,TRBJ2-7,CASSPRVLEGNEQYF,TGTGCCAGCTCACCAAGGGTTTTGGAGGGGAACGAGCAGTACTTC
TRBV28,NA,NA,TRBJ1-5,CASSSQLDQPQHF,TGTGCCAGCAGCTCCCAGTTGGATCAGCCCCAGCATTTT
TRBV11-2,NA,NA,TRBJ2-2,CASSLDYLAGELFF,TGTGCCAGCAGCTTAGATTATTTGGCCGGGGAGCTGTTTTTT
TRBV10-1,NA,NA,TRBJ1-2,CASRTKGTLKAAGYTF,TGCGCCAGCAGAACAAAGGGGACACTTAAAGCGGCCGGCTACACCTTC
TRBV30,NA,NA,TRBJ1-1,CAWSVPGTLNTEAFF,TGTGCCTGGAGTGTTCCCGGGACCCTGAACACTGAAGCTTTCTTT
TRBV6-6,NA,NA,TRBJ2-6,CASSRLGVGSGANVLTF,TGTGCCAGCAGTCGCCTGGGAGTTGGCTCTGGGGCCAACGTCCTGACTTTC
TRBV5-1,NA,NA,TRBJ2-7,CASSLVTPDRFDYEQYF,TGCGCCAGCAGCTTGGTAACCCCCGACAGGTTTGATTACGAGCAGTACTTC
TRBV5-4,NA,NA,TRBJ2-1,CASSQPGGPGNEQFF,TGTGCCAGCAGTCAGCCCGGGGGGCCGGGGAATGAGCAGTTCTTC
TRBV7-9,NA,medium-sized,TRBJ2-7,CASSPDRWDVYEQYF,TGTGCCAGCAGCCCAGACAGGTGGGATGTGTACGAGCAGTACTTC
TRBV2,TRBD2,NA,TRBJ2-1,CASSGLRGKGNEQFF,TGTGCCAGCAGTGGGTTGCGGGGGAAGGGCAATGAGCAGTTCTTC
TRBV25-1,NA,NA,TRBJ2-3,CASSDTRGRDTQYF,TGTGCCAGCAGTGATACCAGGGGAAGAGATACGCAGTATTTT
TRBV24-1,NA,NA,TRBJ1-4,CATSDATNEKLFF,TGTGCCACCTCAGACGCAACTAATGAAAAACTGTTTTTT
TRBV15,NA,NA,TRBJ1-1,CATSPGHRGTEAFF,TGTGCCACCAGTCCCGGACACCGAGGAACTGAAGCTTTCTTT
TRBV12-3/TRBV12-4,NA,NA,TRBJ1-1,CASSLLENTEAFF,TGTGCCAGCAGTTTACTGGAGAACACTGAAGCTTTCTTT
TRBV15,NA,NA,TRBJ1-2,CATSRQPPGGTNYGYTF,TGTGCCACCAGCAGACAGCCCCCGGGGGGGACCAACTATGGCTACACCTTC
TRBV24-1,NA,once,TRBJ2-5,CATSAIGGIQETQYF,TGTGCCACCAGTGCTATTGGGGGAATCCAAGAGACCCAGTACTTC
TRBV9,TRBD1,NA,TRBJ2-7,CASSVDQGAGYEQYF,TGTGCCAGCAGCGTAGACCAGGGGGCGGGGTACGAGCAGTACTTC
TRBV2,NA,NA,TRBJ1-5,CASSESAGPNQPQHF,TGTGCCAGCAGTGAATCAGCGGGTCCGAATCAGCCCCAGCATTTT
TRBV29-1,NA,once,TRBJ2-7,CSVGFDPYEQYF,TGCAGCGTGGGATTCGACCCCTACGAGCAGTACTTC
TRBV12-3/TRBV12-4,NA,NA,TRBJ1-5,CASSTAGSQPQHF,TGTGCCAGCAGCACCGCCGGGAGTCAGCCCCAGCATTTT
TRBV27,NA,NA,TRBJ2-7,CASSQERWGLVHF,TGTGCCAGCAGCCAAGAGCGGTGGGGGCTTGTCCACTTC
TRBV29-1,TRBD2,NA,TRBJ2-3,CSGERGGADTQYF,TGCAGCGGGGAGCGGGGGGGGGCAGATACGCAGTATTTT
TRBV15,NA,NA,TRBJ1-2,CATSRALGGYTF,TGTGCCACCAGCAGAGCCCTGGGGGGCTACACCTTC